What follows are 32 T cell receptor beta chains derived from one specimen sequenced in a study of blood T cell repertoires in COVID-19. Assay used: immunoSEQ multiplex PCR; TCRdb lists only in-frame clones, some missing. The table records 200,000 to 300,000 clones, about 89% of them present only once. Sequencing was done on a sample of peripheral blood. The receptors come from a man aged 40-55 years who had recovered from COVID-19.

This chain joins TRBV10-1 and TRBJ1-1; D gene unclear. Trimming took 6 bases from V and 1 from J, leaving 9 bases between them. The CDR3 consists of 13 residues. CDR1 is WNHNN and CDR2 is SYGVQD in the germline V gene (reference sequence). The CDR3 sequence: CASRPGENTEAFF. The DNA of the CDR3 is TGCGCCAGCAGACCCGGGGAGAACACTGAAGCTTTCTTT.

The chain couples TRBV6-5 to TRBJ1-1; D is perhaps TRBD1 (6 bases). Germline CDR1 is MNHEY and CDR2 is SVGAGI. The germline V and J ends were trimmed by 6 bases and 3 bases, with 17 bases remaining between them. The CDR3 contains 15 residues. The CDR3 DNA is TGTGCCAGCAGCCGCCCGGGGGGCGCTTACACTGAAGCTTTCTTT. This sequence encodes CASSRPGGAYTEAFF.

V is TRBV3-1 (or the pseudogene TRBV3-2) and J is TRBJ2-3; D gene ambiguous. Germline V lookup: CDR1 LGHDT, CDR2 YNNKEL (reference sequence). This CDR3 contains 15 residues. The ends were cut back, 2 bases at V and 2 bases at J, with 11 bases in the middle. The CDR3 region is CASSQPRLSTDTQYF. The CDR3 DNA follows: TGTGCCAGCAGCCAACCCAGACTCTCCACAGATACGCAGTATTTT.

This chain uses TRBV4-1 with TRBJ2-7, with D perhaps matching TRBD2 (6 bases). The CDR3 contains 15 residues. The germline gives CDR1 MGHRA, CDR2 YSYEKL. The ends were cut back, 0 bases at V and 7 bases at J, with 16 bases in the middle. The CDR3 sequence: CASSQEDSGPTEQYF. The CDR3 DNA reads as TGCGCCAGCAGCCAAGAGGATAGCGGACCTACGGAGCAGTACTTC.

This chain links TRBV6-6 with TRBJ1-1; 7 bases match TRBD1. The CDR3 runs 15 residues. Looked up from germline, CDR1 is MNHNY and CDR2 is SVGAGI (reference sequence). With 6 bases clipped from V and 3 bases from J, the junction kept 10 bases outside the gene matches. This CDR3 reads CASSKEGAPYTEAFF. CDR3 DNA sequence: TGTGCCAGCAGCAAGGAGGGGGCGCCGTACACTGAAGCTTTCTTT.

CDR3 DNA: TGCGCCAGCAGCTTGGCCGGGCGGGCTAGCACAGATACGCAGTATTTT. Protein: CASSLAGRASTDTQYF. The chain employs TRBV5-1 and TRBJ2-3, with D tentatively TRBD2 (5 bases). The CDR3 extends over 16 amino acids. Trimming cost V 0 bases and J 0 bases, with 11 bases left between them. Germline CDR1 is SGHRS and CDR2 is YFSETQ.

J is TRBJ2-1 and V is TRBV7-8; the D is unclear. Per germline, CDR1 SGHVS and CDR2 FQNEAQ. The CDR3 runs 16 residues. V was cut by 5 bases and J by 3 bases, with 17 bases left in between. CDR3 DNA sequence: TGTGCCAGCAGCCCCCACCCCGGTTACCTCTACAATGAGCAGTTCTTC. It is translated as CASSPHPGYLYNEQFF.

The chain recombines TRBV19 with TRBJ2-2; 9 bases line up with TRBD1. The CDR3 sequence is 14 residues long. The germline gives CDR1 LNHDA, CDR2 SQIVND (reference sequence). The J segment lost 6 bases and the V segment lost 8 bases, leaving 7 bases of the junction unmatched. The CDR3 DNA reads TGTGCCAGTCTCCGGAGACAGGGGGCCGGGGAGCTGTTTTTT. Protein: CASLRRQGAGELFF.

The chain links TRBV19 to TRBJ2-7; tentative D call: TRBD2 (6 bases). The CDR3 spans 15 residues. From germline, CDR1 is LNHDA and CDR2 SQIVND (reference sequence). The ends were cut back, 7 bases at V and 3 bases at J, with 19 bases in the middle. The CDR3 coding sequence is TGTGCCAGTAACAAGGGGCTAGCGACAAACTACGAGCAGTACTTC. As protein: CASNKGLATNYEQYF.

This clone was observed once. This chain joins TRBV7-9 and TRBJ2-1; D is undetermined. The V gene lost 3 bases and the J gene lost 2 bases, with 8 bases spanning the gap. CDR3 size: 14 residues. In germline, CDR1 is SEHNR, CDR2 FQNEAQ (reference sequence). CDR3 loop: CASSLFTAYNEQFF. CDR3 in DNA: TGTGCCAGCAGCTTGTTCACGGCCTACAATGAGCAGTTCTTC.

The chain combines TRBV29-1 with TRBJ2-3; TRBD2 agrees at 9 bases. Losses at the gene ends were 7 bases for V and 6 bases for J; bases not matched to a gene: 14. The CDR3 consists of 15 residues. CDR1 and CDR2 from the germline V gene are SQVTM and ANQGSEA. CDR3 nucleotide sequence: TGCAGCGCAGCTAAAGCGGCGGGGGGGATGGATACGCAGTATTTT. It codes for CSAAKAAGGMDTQYF.

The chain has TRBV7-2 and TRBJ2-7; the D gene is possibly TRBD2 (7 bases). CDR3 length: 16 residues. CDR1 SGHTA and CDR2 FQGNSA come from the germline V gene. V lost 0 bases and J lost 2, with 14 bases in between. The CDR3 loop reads CASSLAGGAVAYEQYF. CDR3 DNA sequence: TGTGCCAGCAGCTTAGCAGGGGGGGCCGTGGCCTACGAGCAGTACTTC.

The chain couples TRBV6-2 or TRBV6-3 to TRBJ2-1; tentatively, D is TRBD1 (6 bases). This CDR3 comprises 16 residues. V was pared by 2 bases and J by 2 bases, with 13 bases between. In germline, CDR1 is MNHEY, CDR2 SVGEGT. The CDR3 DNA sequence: TGTGCCAGCAGTTACACGGGACACTCCACCTACAATGAGCAGTTCTTC. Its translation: CASSYTGHSTYNEQFF.

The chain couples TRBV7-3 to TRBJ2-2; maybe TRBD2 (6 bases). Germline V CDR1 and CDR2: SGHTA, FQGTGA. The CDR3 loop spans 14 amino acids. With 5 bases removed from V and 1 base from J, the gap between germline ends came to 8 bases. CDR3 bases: TGTGCCAGCAGCCCCGGGGGGAACACCGGGGAGCTGTTTTTT. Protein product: CASSPGGNTGELFF.

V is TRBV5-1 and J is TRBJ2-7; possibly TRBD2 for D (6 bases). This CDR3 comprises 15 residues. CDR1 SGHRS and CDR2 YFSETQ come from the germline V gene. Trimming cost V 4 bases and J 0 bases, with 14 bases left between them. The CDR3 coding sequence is TGCGCCAGCAGCCTTGTAGCGGCAACCTCCTACGAGCAGTACTTC. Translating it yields CASSLVAATSYEQYF.

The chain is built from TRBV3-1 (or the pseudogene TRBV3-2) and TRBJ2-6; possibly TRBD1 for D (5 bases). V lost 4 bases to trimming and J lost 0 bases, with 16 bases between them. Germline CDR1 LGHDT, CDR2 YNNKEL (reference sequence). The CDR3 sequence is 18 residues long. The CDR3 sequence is CASSPRTPQASGANVLTF. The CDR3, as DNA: TGTGCCAGCAGCCCTCGGACACCCCAGGCCTCTGGGGCCAACGTCCTGACTTTC.

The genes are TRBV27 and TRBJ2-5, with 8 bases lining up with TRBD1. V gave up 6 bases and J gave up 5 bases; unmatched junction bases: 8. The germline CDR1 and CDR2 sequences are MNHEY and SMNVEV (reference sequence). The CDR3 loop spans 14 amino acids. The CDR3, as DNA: TGTGCCAGCAGGTCGCAGGGGGCGGGTGAGACCCAGTACTTC. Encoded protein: CASRSQGAGETQYF.

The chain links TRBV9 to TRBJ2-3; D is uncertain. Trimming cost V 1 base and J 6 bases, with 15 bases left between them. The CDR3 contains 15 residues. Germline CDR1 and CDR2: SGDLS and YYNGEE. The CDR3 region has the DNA TGTGCCAGCAGCGTAAGAGGTGGCGTATCCGATACGCAGTATTTT. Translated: CASSVRGGVSDTQYF.

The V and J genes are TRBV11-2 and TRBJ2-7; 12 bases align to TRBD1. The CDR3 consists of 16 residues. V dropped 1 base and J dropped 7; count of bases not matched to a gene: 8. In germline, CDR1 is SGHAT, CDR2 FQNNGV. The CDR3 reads CASSLVHRDRGREQYF. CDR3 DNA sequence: TGTGCCAGCAGCTTAGTTCACAGGGACAGGGGGCGGGAGCAGTACTTC.

In nucleotides, the CDR3 is TGTGCCAGCATCATTGCGGCAGGGTCGAATTCACCCCTCCACTTT. This sequence encodes CASIIAAGSNSPLHF. The chain carries TRBV6-5 and TRBJ1-6; TRBD1 is a possible D gene (5 bases). V lost 7 bases to trimming and J lost 7 bases, with 17 bases between them. Per the germline V gene, CDR1 is MNHEY and CDR2 is SVGAGI. This CDR3 has 15 residues.

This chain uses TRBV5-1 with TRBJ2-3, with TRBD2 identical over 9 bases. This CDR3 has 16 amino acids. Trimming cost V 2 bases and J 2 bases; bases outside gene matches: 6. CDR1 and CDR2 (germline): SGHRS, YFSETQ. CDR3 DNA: TGCGCCAGCAGCTTTGTTCTAGCGGGGCCCACAGATACGCAGTATTTT. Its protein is CASSFVLAGPTDTQYF.

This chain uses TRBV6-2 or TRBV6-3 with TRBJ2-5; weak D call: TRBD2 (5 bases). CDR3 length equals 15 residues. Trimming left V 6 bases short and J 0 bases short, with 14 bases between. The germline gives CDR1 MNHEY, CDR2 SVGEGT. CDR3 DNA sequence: TGTGCCAGCAGCGCCCAGCGGTCCGACCAAGAGACCCAGTACTTC. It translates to CASSAQRSDQETQYF.

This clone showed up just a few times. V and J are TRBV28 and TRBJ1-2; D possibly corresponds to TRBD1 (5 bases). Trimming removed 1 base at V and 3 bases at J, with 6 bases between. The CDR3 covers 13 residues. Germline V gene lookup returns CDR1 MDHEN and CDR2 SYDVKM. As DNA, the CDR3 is TGTGCCAGCAGTTTATCCAGGGACTATGGCTACACCTTC. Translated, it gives CASSLSRDYGYTF.

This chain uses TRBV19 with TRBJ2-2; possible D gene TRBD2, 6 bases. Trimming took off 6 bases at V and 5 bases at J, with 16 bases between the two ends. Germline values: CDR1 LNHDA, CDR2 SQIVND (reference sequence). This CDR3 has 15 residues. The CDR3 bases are TGTGCCAGTAGGGGAGGTAGCGGACCTACCGGGGAGCTGTTTTTT. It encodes CASRGGSGPTGELFF.

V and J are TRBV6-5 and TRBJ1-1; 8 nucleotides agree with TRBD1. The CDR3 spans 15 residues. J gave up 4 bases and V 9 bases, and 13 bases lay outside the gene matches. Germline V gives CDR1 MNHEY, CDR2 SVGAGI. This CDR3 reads CASRAPGGGSTEAFF. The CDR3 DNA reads TGTGCCAGTCGCGCTCCAGGGGGCGGTAGCACTGAAGCTTTCTTT.

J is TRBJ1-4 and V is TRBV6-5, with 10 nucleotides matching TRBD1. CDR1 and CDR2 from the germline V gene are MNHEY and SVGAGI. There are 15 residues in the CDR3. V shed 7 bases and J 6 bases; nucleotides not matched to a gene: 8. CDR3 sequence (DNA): TGTGCCAGCAAGACAGGGGGCGCGAATCATGAAAAACTGTTTTTT. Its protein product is CASKTGGANHEKLFF.

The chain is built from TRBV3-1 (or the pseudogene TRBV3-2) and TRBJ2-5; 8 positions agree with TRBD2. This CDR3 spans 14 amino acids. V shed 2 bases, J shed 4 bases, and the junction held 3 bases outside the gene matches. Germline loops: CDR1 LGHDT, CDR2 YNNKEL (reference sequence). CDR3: CASSQRGGRETQYF. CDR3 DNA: TGTGCCAGCAGCCAACGGGGGGGCCGAGAGACCCAGTACTTC.

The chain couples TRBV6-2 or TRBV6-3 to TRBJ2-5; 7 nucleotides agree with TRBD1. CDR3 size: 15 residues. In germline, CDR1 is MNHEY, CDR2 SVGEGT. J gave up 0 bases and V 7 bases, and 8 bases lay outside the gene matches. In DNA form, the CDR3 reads TGTGCCAGCACCCCGGACAGGCGGGACCAAGAGACCCAGTACTTC. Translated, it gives CASTPDRRDQETQYF.

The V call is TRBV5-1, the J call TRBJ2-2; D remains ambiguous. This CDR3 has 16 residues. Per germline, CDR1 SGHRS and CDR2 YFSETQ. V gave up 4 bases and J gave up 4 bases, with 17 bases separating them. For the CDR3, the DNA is TGCGCCAGCAGCCCCCAACAGCATTCAATCACCGGGGAGCTGTTTTTT. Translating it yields CASSPQQHSITGELFF.

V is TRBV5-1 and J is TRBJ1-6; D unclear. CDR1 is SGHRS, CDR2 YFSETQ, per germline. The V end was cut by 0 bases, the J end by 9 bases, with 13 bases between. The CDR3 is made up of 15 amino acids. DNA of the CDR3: TGCGCCAGCAGCTTGGCCGGGAGTATAGCTTCACCCCTCCACTTT. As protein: CASSLAGSIASPLHF.

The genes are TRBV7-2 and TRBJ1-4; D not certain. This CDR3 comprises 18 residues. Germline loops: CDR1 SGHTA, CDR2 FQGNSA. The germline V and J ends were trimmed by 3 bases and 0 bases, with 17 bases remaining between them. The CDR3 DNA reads TGTGCCAGCAGCTTTAGGATGGGCAGAGATGCAACTAATGAAAAACTGTTTTTT. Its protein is CASSFRMGRDATNEKLFF.

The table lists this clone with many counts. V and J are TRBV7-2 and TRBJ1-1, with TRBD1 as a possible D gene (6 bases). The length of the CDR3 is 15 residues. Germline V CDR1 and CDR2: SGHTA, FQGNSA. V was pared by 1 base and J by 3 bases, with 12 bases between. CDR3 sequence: CASSLERTAHTEAFF. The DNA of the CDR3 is TGTGCCAGCAGCTTAGAACGGACAGCCCACACTGAAGCTTTCTTT.